The clone carrying this T cell receptor beta chain was recorded many times. What it binds is unknown. The sample comes from a study of T cells after yellow fever vaccination. TCR cDNA was made by 5'RACE template switching, adding a universal primer site and UMIs. In TCRdb, the 5' RACE reads were re-called with MiXCR into one record per CDR3 protein. The sample contains some 400,000 distinct CDR3 sequences, around 20% of which appear only once. General study findings and limits: CD4 and CD8 compartments shared a small share of clonotypes, likely from convergent recombination.

Germline V CDR1 and CDR2: SGHTA, FQGNSA. The V end was cut by 5 bases, the J end by 7 bases, with 17 bases between. This CDR3 region has 14 residues. The sequencing used PBMCs, collected before the yellow fever booster vaccination. The chain joins TRBV7-2 to TRBJ1-1; perhaps TRBD1 as D (5 bases). The clonotype comes from a man between 18 and 35 years old who received the YFV17D yellow fever vaccine. CDR3 in amino acids: CASSPHGGYGEAFF. The CDR3 DNA reads as TGTGCCAGCAGCCCCCACGGGGGGTATGGTGAAGCTTTCTTT.